This T cell receptor beta chain comes out of a study of type 1 and type 2 diabetes patients. Study conclusions and caveats: Type 2 diabetes patients had few highly-expanded CD4+ clones, median one.

There are a few counts of this clonotype. Its antigen is unknown. The PCR template was genomic DNA. A primer set of 30 forward and 13 reverse primers amplified the CDR3. TCRdb processed the multiplex PCR reads anew with MiXCR; each CDR3 protein has one entry. The profile covers about 290,000 distinct CDR3 sequences, with 45% to 60% appearing a single time and roughly an eighth taken by the ten largest. This clonotype was sampled from a man aged 18 to 30 with type 2 diabetes. Sequencing input: peripheral blood mononuclear cells (PBMCs).

The CDR3 spells CASSWTATRSKKETQYF. CDR3 sequence (DNA): TGTGCCAGCAGTTGGACAGCAACGCGGAGTAAAAAAGAGACCCAGTACTTC. J is TRBJ2-5 and V is TRBV2, with D perhaps TRBD1 (6 bases). V was trimmed by 5 bases and J by 3 bases, leaving 22 bases between them. CDR3 size: 17 residues. The V gene's germline CDR1 is SNHLY and CDR2 FYNNEI.